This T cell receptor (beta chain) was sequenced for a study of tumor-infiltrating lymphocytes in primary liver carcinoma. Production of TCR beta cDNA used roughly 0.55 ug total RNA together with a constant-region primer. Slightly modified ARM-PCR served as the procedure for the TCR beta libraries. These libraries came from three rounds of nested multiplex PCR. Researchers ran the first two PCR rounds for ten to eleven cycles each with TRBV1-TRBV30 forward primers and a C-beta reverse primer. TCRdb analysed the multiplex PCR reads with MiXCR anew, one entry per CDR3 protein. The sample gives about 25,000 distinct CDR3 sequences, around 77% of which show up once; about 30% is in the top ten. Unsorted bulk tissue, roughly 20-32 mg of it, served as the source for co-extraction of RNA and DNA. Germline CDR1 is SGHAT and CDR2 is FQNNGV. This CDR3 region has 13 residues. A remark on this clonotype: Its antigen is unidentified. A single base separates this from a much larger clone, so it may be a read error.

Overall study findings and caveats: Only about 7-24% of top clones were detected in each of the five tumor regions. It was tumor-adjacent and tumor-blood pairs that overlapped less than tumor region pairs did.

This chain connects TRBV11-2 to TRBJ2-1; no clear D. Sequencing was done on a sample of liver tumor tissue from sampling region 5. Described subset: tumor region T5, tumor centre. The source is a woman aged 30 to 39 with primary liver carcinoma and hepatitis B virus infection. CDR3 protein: CSSSLNDAYEQSF. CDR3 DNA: TGTTCCAGCAGCTTAAATGATGCCTATGAGCAGTCCTTC.